The 32 T cell receptor beta chains below were found in one sample sequenced in a study of blood T cell repertoires in COVID-19. Libraries were prepared by immunoSEQ multiplex PCR; TCRdb keeps only in-frame clonotypes and omits some of them. The table records under 200,000 clones, less than 90% of them present only once. What was sequenced was PBMCs or T cells enriched from blood (not recorded which). All receptors come from a woman in her forties or fifties who had recovered from COVID-19.

The chain's CDR3 is CSASFGTANSPLHF. The CDR3 nucleotides are TGCAGTGCTAGTTTCGGGACAGCCAATTCACCCCTCCACTTT. The gene calls are TRBV20-1 and TRBJ1-6; 7 nucleotides line up with TRBD1. The trim removed 3 bases at V and 7 bases at J, leaving 6 bases unmatched. Germline lookup yields CDR1 DFQATT and CDR2 SNEGSKA (reference sequence). The CDR3 has 14 residues.

This sequence joins TRBV28 and TRBJ1-6, with unresolved D. CDR1 is MDHEN and CDR2 is SYDVKM in the germline V gene. There are 17 residues in the CDR3. V shed 2 bases and J shed 8 bases, with 19 bases lying between them. This CDR3 reads CASSLPREGDWDSPLHF. DNA for the CDR3: TGTGCCAGCAGTTTACCGCGGGAGGGAGATTGGGATTCACCCCTCCACTTT.

This clone was counted between two and nine times. This chain links TRBV2 with TRBJ1-6; TRBD1 matches 8 bases. Trimming at V came to 4 bases and at J to 9 bases, leaving 11 bases not matched to a gene. Germline loops: CDR1 SNHLY, CDR2 FYNNEI. CDR3 length equals 16 residues. The CDR3 sequence: CASSVSKGDRISPLHF. CDR3 in DNA: TGTGCCAGCAGTGTGTCGAAGGGGGACAGGATTTCACCCCTCCACTTT.

The DNA for the CDR3 is TGTGCCAGCTCACCAGACTTCGACAGGGCCAGCGGCTACACCTTC. Its protein is CASSPDFDRASGYTF. The V gene is TRBV18, the J gene TRBJ1-2; TRBD1 matches 7 bases. The CDR3 extends over 15 amino acids. Trimming removed 2 bases from V and 8 bases from J; junction bases left unmatched: 11. Germline lookup yields CDR1 KGHSH and CDR2 LQKENI.

This clone was observed a handful of times. V usage is TRBV11-1 and J usage is TRBJ1-2; 9 nucleotides align to TRBD1. The CDR3 extends over 13 amino acids. Germline values: CDR1 SGHAT, CDR2 FQDESV (reference sequence). Trimming cost V 6 bases and J 8 bases; bases outside gene matches: 7. CDR3 amino acids: CASSGDRAGGYTF. The DNA of the CDR3 is TGTGCCAGCAGTGGGGACAGGGCAGGAGGCTACACCTTC.

The chain combines TRBV29-1 with TRBJ2-7; 11 positions match TRBD1. Germline V CDR1 and CDR2: SQVTM, ANQGSEA. The CDR3 extends over 13 amino acids. Trimming took 3 bases from V and 5 from J; bases not matched to a gene: 3. DNA of the CDR3: TGCAGCGTTGAGGGACAGGGGGTCAACGAGCAGTACTTC. Residues: CSVEGQGVNEQYF.

V gene TRBV7-9 combines with J gene TRBJ1-2; 7 nucleotides align to TRBD1. This CDR3 region has 15 residues. Trimming took 1 base from V and 5 from J; bases not matched to a gene: 7. The germline gives CDR1 SEHNR, CDR2 FQNEAQ (reference sequence). This CDR3 is CASSLDQGVVYGYTF. The CDR3 region has the DNA TGTGCCAGCAGCTTAGACCAGGGGGTCGTGTATGGCTACACCTTC.

The V call is TRBV27, the J call TRBJ2-6; no firm D call. The germline gives CDR1 MNHEY, CDR2 SMNVEV (reference sequence). The V gene lost 6 bases and the J gene lost 4 bases, with 10 bases spanning the gap. The CDR3 consists of 14 residues. Written as DNA, the CDR3 is TGTGCCAGCAGGCGACTGTCCGGGGCCAACGTCCTGACTTTC. Translating gives CASRRLSGANVLTF.

The rearrangement joins TRBV7-2 to TRBJ1-2; D is undetermined. V lost 5 bases to trimming and J lost 6 bases, with 16 bases between them. The CDR3 length is 14 residues. The germline V gene has CDR1 SGHTA and CDR2 FQGNSA. The CDR3 DNA reads TGTGCCAGCAGCCATTATGACGGGTTAGATGGCTACACCTTC. As protein: CASSHYDGLDGYTF.

This chain connects TRBV11-1 to TRBJ2-3, with a tentative D call TRBD1 (5 bases). Trimming took off 11 bases at V and 5 bases at J, with 17 bases between the two ends. CDR3 length equals 13 residues. The germline V gene encodes CDR1 SGHAT and CDR2 FQDESV (reference sequence). The DNA for the CDR3 is TGTGCCGTTAGGGGCCAGCAAGTAGATACGCAGTATTTT. Residues: CAVRGQQVDTQYF. Supplemented by reference TRBV11-1 and TRBJ2-3, the full variable domain reads EAEVAQSPRYKITEKSQAVAFWCDPISGHATLYWYRQILGQGPELLVQFQDESVVDDSQLPKDRFSAERLKGVDSTLKIQPAELGDSAMYLCAVRGQQVDTQYFGPGTRLTVL.

The V gene is TRBV5-1, the J gene TRBJ2-3, with D hard to call. The germline V gene encodes CDR1 SGHRS and CDR2 YFSETQ. This CDR3 has 14 amino acids. Trimming took 0 bases from V and 0 from J, leaving 5 bases between them. CDR3 region: CASSLVRSTDTQYF. CDR3 DNA: TGCGCCAGCAGCTTGGTACGGAGCACAGATACGCAGTATTTT.

This chain links TRBV15 with TRBJ1-5; D unresolved. V was shortened by 3 bases and J by 2 bases, with 5 bases between the two germline ends. There are 13 residues in the CDR3. Germline V gene data show CDR1 as LNHNV and CDR2 as YYDKDF (reference sequence). Here the CDR3 DNA reads TGTGCCACCAGCAGGAGAGGCAATCAGCCCCAGCATTTT. Its protein is CATSRRGNQPQHF.

This chain joins TRBV11-3 and TRBJ1-2, with 9 bases identical to TRBD1. CDR1 and CDR2 from the germline V gene are SGHNT and YENEEA. This CDR3 contains 13 residues. J lost 6 bases, V lost 5 bases, and 4 bases had no gene match. Here the CDR3 DNA reads TGTGCCAGCAGCCTGGACAGGGGAGATGGCTACACCTTC. This gives the protein CASSLDRGDGYTF.

This chain connects TRBV18 to TRBJ2-4; weak D call: TRBD2 (6 bases). The CDR3 has 15 residues. CDR1 and CDR2 (germline): KGHSH, LQKENI. The V and J ends lost 4 bases and 0 bases respectively, with 10 bases between them. The CDR3 bases are TGTGCCAGCTCACGGGACTCCTCAGCCAAAAACATTCAGTACTTC. Protein product: CASSRDSSAKNIQYF.

The chain is built from TRBV7-2 and TRBJ1-2; D gene ambiguous. Trimming removed 4 bases at V and 5 bases at J, with 11 bases between. The CDR3 totals 13 residues. The germline V gene encodes CDR1 SGHTA and CDR2 FQGNSA. The CDR3 is CASSWRPRYGYTF. The CDR3 nucleotides read TGTGCCAGCAGCTGGAGACCCCGTTATGGCTACACCTTC.

This clone was counted once. The chain recombines TRBV18 with TRBJ1-5; D is unresolved. Trimming removed 5 bases at V and 4 bases at J, with 9 bases between. CDR3 length equals 13 residues. From germline, CDR1 is KGHSH and CDR2 LQKENI. This chain's CDR3 is CASSAGENQPQHF. The CDR3 nucleotides are TGTGCCAGCTCAGCCGGGGAGAATCAGCCCCAGCATTTT.

The V gene is TRBV11-2, the J gene TRBJ2-3; 8 bases fit TRBD2. The CDR3 sequence is 14 residues long. The junction had 3 bases not matched to a gene; V was cut back by 3 bases and J by 4 bases. CDR1 is SGHAT and CDR2 is FQNNGV in the germline V gene. CDR3 sequence: CASSLGGRPDTQYF. For the CDR3, the DNA is TGTGCCAGCAGCTTGGGCGGGAGGCCAGATACGCAGTATTTT. The entire variable domain, with the rest obtained from reference TRBV11-2 and TRBJ2-3, is as follows: EAGVAQSPRYKIIEKRQSVAFWCNPISGHATLYWYQQILGQGPKLLIQFQNNGVVDDSQLPKDRFSAERLKGVDSTLKIQPAKLEDSAVYLCASSLGGRPDTQYFGPGTRLTVL.

The chain uses TRBV6-6 and TRBJ2-7; D might be TRBD2 (6 bases). V lost 0 bases to trimming and J lost 12 bases, with 15 bases between them. Germline V gene sequence: CDR1 MNHNY, CDR2 SVGAGI (reference sequence). The CDR3 is 13 amino acids. The CDR3 DNA follows: TGTGCCAGCAGTTACTCGATACCTCAGGGAGGGTACTTC. Residues: CASSYSIPQGGYF.

The chain couples TRBV21-1 to TRBJ2-2; TRBD2 is the table's D call and was not checked against the DNA. TRBV21-1 is listed as a pseudogene. The CDR3 consists of 14 residues. In nucleotides, the CDR3 is TGTGCCAGCAGCACCTCGGCGAACACCGGGGAGCTGTTTTTT. This sequence encodes CASSTSANTGELFF.

This clone was seen a few times. This rearrangement joins TRBV2 to TRBJ1-2; D is unclear. The ends were cut back, 4 bases at V and 4 bases at J, with 10 bases in the middle. This CDR3 comprises 13 residues. Germline lookup yields CDR1 SNHLY and CDR2 FYNNEI. The CDR3 here is CASSGGRSYGYTF. The CDR3 region has the DNA TGTGCCAGCAGTGGAGGGAGATCCTATGGCTACACCTTC.

The sample holds a few counts of this clone. V gene TRBV9 combines with J gene TRBJ2-7; 9 bases agree with TRBD2. The J segment lost 3 bases and the V segment lost 0 bases, leaving 7 bases of the junction unmatched. The CDR3 runs 16 residues. The germline V gene has CDR1 SGDLS and CDR2 YYNGEE. CDR3 in amino acids: CASSVVIAGEYYEQYF. The CDR3 nucleotides read TGTGCCAGCAGCGTAGTTATAGCGGGAGAATACTACGAGCAGTACTTC.

The rearrangement links TRBV19 to TRBJ2-5; possible D gene TRBD2, 6 bases. This CDR3 has 14 amino acids. Trimming pared 3 bases from V and 5 bases from J, leaving 13 bases between. Germline assignment: CDR1 LNHDA and CDR2 SQIVND (reference sequence). The CDR3 region has the DNA TGTGCCAGTAGTATGGGCTGGGCGGGGGAGACCCAGTACTTC. This encodes CASSMGWAGETQYF.

This chain uses TRBV9 with TRBJ1-3; D not resolved. This CDR3 has 15 amino acids. Germline CDR1 and CDR2: SGDLS and YYNGEE. Trimming stripped 1 base from V and 0 bases from J, with 8 bases between. CDR3 bases: TGTGCCAGCAGCGTACCCACAGACTCTGGAAACACCATATATTTT. Translated, it gives CASSVPTDSGNTIYF.

The V call is TRBV24-1, the J call TRBJ2-1, with 7 bases aligning to TRBD1. Unmatched junction bases numbered 6, after V lost 4 bases and J lost 10 bases. CDR3 length equals 13 residues. Germline-derived CDR1 and CDR2 are KGHDR and SFDVKD. The CDR3 sequence is CATSDRDRTEQFF. CDR3 nucleotide sequence: TGTGCCACCAGTGACCGGGACAGAACCGAGCAGTTCTTC.

About this clone itself: One end of the junction varies from germline; a read error may be responsible. J is TRBJ2-7 and V is TRBV27; D remains ambiguous. CDR3 length: 13 residues. The V gene's germline CDR1 is MNHEY and CDR2 SMNVEV (reference sequence). CDR3 protein: CASSLSSLTYPTF. CDR3 in DNA: TGTGCCAGCAGTTTATCTTCCCTGACATATCCAACCTTC.

This clone has only one observation. The chain uses TRBV4-2 and TRBJ2-2; possibly TRBD2 for D (7 bases). The length of the CDR3 is 17 residues. Trimming took off 1 base at V and 4 bases at J, with 16 bases between the two ends. From germline, CDR1 is LGHNA and CDR2 YNFKEQ. The CDR3 reads CASSQGEGGLGTGELFF. The CDR3 region has the DNA TGTGCCAGCAGCCAAGGGGAGGGGGGCTTAGGCACCGGGGAGCTGTTTTTT.

A single count supports this clone. CDR3 sequence reads: CSASVRTVEAFF. The CDR3 nucleotides read TGCAGTGCTAGTGTCCGAACAGTTGAAGCTTTCTTT. This chain links TRBV20-1 with TRBJ1-1; D is ambiguous. The CDR3 is 12 amino acids. CDR1 DFQATT and CDR2 SNEGSKA come from the germline V gene (reference sequence). Trimming pared 3 bases from V and 7 bases from J, leaving 12 bases between.

This clone was observed a handful of times. J is TRBJ1-1 and V is TRBV29-1; D is possibly TRBD1 (6 bases). Trimming took off 7 bases at V and 4 bases at J, with 16 bases between the two ends. The CDR3 runs to 13 residues. Germline V gene lookup returns CDR1 SQVTM and CDR2 ANQGSEA. The CDR3 reads CSAAKGQSTEAFF. As DNA, the CDR3 is TGCAGCGCTGCCAAGGGACAAAGCACTGAAGCTTTCTTT.

The V gene is TRBV4-2, the J gene TRBJ1-2; D not resolved. The CDR3 is 15 residues long. Germline V gene sequence: CDR1 LGHNA, CDR2 YNFKEQ. Trimming shortened V by 0 bases and J by 4 bases, and 12 bases separated the two germline ends. The CDR3 here is CASSQDRSGGYGYTF. CDR3 in DNA: TGTGCCAGCAGCCAAGATCGTTCGGGAGGCTATGGCTACACCTTC.

CDR3 amino acids: CASSRQGLNTGELFF. The CDR3 DNA reads as TGTGCCAGCAGTCGACAGGGGCTGAACACCGGGGAGCTGTTTTTT. The J gene is TRBJ2-2, the V gene TRBV2; 8 bases are a match to TRBD1. CDR3 length equals 15 residues. Trimming removed 5 bases from V and 1 base from J; junction bases left unmatched: 3. Germline V gene lookup returns CDR1 SNHLY and CDR2 FYNNEI.

This sequence joins TRBV6-5 and TRBJ1-1; 7 bases are shared with TRBD1. Germline V gene data show CDR1 as MNHEY and CDR2 as SVGAGI. V was clipped by 6 bases and J by 10 bases; unmatched bases: 5. The CDR3 has 11 residues. CDR3: CASRATGRAFF. In nucleotides, the CDR3 is TGTGCCAGCAGAGCGACAGGGAGAGCTTTCTTT.

This clone appeared a single time. This chain links TRBV7-9 with TRBJ2-2; TRBD1 aligns across 10 bases. CDR1 SEHNR and CDR2 FQNEAQ come from the germline V gene (reference sequence). The CDR3 sequence is 15 residues long. The ends lost 4 bases at V and 6 bases at J; junction bases unmatched: 5. The CDR3 nucleotides read TGTGCCAGCAGCTGGGGACAGGGGAGGTCCGGGGAGCTGTTTTTT. Protein sequence: CASSWGQGRSGELFF.